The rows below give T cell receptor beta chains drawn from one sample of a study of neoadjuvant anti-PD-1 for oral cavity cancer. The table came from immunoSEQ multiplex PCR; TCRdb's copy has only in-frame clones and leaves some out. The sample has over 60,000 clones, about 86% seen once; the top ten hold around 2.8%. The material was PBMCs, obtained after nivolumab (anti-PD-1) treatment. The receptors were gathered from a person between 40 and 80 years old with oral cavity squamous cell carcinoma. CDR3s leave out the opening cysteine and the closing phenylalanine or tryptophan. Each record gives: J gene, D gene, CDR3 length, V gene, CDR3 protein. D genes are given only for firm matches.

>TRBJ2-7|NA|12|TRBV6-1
ASILGTLPYEQY
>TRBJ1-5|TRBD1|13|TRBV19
ASSASQGSNQPQH
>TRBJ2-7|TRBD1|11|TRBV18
ASSPGQSYEQY
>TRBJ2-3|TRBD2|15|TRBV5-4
ASSLRLAGGPQDTQY
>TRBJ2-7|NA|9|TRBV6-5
ASSTNYEQY
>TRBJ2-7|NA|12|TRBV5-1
ASSEATGRRGQY
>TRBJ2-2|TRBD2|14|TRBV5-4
ASSLALAGNTGELF
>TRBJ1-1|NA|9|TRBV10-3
AISESADAF
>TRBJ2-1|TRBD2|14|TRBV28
ASSFPGGAGVGEQF
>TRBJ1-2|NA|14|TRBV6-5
ASSYRGSPLSDGYT
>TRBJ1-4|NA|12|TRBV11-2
ASEGEGSNEKLF
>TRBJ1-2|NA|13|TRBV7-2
ASSLRQSNPYGYT
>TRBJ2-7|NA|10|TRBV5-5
ASSLPPSEQY
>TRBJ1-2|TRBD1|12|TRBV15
ATSRDRSYYGYT
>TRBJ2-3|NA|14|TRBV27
ASSLSSVFGADTQY
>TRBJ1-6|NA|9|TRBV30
AWSVGSPLH
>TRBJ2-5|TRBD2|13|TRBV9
ASSVSGSWGETQY
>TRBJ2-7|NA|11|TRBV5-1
ASSPNSGTEQY
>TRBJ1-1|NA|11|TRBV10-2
ASSESNRESDF